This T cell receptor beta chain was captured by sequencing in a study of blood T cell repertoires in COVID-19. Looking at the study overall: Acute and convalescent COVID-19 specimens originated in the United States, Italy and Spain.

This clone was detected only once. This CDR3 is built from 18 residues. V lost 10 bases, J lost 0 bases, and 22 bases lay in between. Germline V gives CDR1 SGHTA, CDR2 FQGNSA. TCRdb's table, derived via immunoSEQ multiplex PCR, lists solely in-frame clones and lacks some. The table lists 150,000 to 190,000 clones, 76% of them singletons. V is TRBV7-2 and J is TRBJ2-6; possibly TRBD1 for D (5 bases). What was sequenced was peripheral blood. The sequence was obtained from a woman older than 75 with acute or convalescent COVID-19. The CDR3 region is CATPPGRGFGSGANVLTF. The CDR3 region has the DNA TGTGCCACCCCTCCTGGAAGGGGATTCGGCTCTGGGGCCAACGTCCTGACTTTC.